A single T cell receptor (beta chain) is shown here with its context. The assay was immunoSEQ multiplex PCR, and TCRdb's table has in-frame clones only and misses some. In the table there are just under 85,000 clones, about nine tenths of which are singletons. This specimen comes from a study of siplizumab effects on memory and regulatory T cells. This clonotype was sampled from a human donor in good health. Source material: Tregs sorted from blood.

The CDR3 reads CASSLGQATTYEQYF. The CDR3 bases are TGTGCCAGCAGCCTTGGACAGGCGACAACCTACGAGCAGTACTTC. The chain uses TRBV5-4 and TRBJ2-7; the match to TRBD1 covers 7 bases. The germline V gene encodes CDR1 SGHNT and CDR2 YYREEE (reference sequence). This CDR3 spans 15 amino acids. With V trimmed by 4 bases and J by 2 bases, 9 bases remained unmatched. Supplemented by reference TRBV5-4 and TRBJ2-7, the full variable domain reads ETGVTQSPTHLIKTRGQQVTLRCSSQSGHNTVSWYQQALGQGPQFIFQYYREEENGRGNFPPRFSGLQFPNYSSELNVNALELDDSALYLCASSLGQATTYEQYFGPGTRLTVT.